A single sample is the source of the 14 T cell receptor beta chains below, sequenced in a study of graft-versus-host responses after intestinal transplantation. Produced via immunoSEQ multiplex PCR; TCRdb's table is partial and in-frame only. Of over 100,000 clones listed, 85% to 95% were seen once; the top ten hold approximately 1%. Antigens for these TCRs are unknown. The specimen was unstimulated CD8+ T cells sorted from spleen or lymph node cells, collected before transplant. The receptors stem from a human donor who was the organ donor for an intestinal transplant.

V gene TRBV2 combines with J gene TRBJ2-7, with TRBD2 as a possible D gene (6 bases). CDR3 length equals 13 residues. The germline V gene encodes CDR1 SNHLY and CDR2 FYNNEI. V was shortened by 4 bases and J by 3 bases, with 10 bases between the two germline ends. CDR3 residues: CASSVYGGYEQYF. The CDR3 nucleotides read TGTGCCAGCAGTGTGTACGGGGGCTACGAGCAGTACTTC.

The rearrangement links TRBV6-5 to TRBJ2-5; D may match TRBD1 or TRBD2 (5 bases each). CDR1 MNHEY and CDR2 SVGAGI come from the germline V gene. V lost 5 bases to trimming and J lost 4 bases, with 17 bases between them. CDR3 length: 15 residues. The CDR3 reads CASSTGTPRGETQYF. The DNA for the CDR3 is TGTGCCAGCAGTACCGGGACCCCAAGGGGAGAGACCCAGTACTTC.

J is TRBJ2-7 and V is TRBV6-5; 7 bases match TRBD1. The CDR3 runs 13 residues. CDR1 is MNHEY, CDR2 SVGAGI, per germline. V trimming: 5 bases; J trimming: 2 bases; junction bases outside the gene matches: 3. The CDR3 DNA follows: TGTGCCAGCAGTCAGGGACAGCCCTACGAGCAGTACTTC. Protein product: CASSQGQPYEQYF.

The CDR3 is CASSPGGRDRGSYEQYF. CDR3 in DNA: TGTGCCAGCAGCCCAGGGGGCAGGGACAGGGGGTCCTACGAGCAGTACTTC. V is TRBV9 and J is TRBJ2-7, with TRBD1 matching over 11 bases. The CDR3 sequence is 17 residues long. V shed 4 bases and J 1 base; nucleotides not matched to a gene: 10. CDR1 is SGDLS and CDR2 is YYNGEE in the germline V gene.

This clone was seen only once. The rearrangement uses TRBV6-4 and TRBJ2-1; 7 bases align to TRBD2. Germline CDR1 is MRHNA and CDR2 is SNTAGT. Losses at the gene ends were 0 bases for V and 6 bases for J; bases not matched to a gene: 14. The CDR3 length is 18 residues. CDR3 loop: CASSDSISGLGPGNEQFF. The CDR3 DNA reads as TGTGCCAGCAGTGACTCGATTAGCGGGCTGGGTCCCGGCAATGAGCAGTTCTTC.

J is TRBJ2-2 and V is TRBV7-9; 7 positions agree with TRBD1. The CDR3 runs to 19 residues. V lost 5 bases and J lost 0; bases outside the gene matches: 15. CDR1 and CDR2 (germline): SEHNR, FQNEAQ (reference sequence). The CDR3 region is CASSETGTETLANTGELFF. DNA for the CDR3: TGTGCCAGCAGCGAGACCGGGACAGAGACCTTGGCGAACACCGGGGAGCTGTTTTTT.

The chain is built from TRBV27 and TRBJ2-1; D is perhaps TRBD1 (6 bases). Germline V CDR1 and CDR2: MNHEY, SMNVEV (reference sequence). There are 15 residues in the CDR3. Trimming removed 3 bases at V and 7 bases at J, with 16 bases between. The chain's CDR3 is CASSLVRGGWNEQFF. CDR3 coding DNA: TGTGCCAGCAGTTTGGTGAGAGGGGGTTGGAATGAGCAGTTCTTC.

V gene TRBV29-1 combines with J gene TRBJ2-5; 10 bases are a match to TRBD1. CDR1 is SQVTM, CDR2 ANQGSEA, per germline. Trimming removed 6 bases from V and 2 bases from J; junction bases left unmatched: 15. The CDR3 covers 17 residues. Here the CDR3 reads CSVAVGQGDRPQETQYF. CDR3 bases: TGCAGCGTGGCGGTTGGACAGGGGGATAGGCCGCAAGAGACCCAGTACTTC.

This clone was recorded only once. The chain is built from TRBV10-3 and TRBJ2-7; 10 bases map to TRBD2. V shed 4 bases, J shed 0 bases, and the junction held 6 bases outside the gene matches. The germline V gene has CDR1 ENHRY and CDR2 SYGVKD. The CDR3 is 16 amino acids. As DNA, the CDR3 is TGTGCCATCAGTGGTCTAGCGGGAGCTTCCTCCTACGAGCAGTACTTC. Translating gives CAISGLAGASSYEQYF.

In this sample, this clone turned up once. This chain joins TRBV27 and TRBJ2-5, with D maybe TRBD2 (5 bases). V lost 0 bases and J 5 bases, leaving 16 bases between the germline ends. This CDR3 has 16 residues. Germline CDR1 MNHEY, CDR2 SMNVEV (reference sequence). CDR3 sequence (DNA): TGTGCCAGCAGTTTATCGGCGGGCGCCCCCCCCGAGACCCAGTACTTC. Translated, it gives CASSLSAGAPPETQYF.

CDR3 DNA sequence: TGTGCCAGTAGTATTTCGCCTAGCGGCATAGACAATGAGCAGTTCTTC. Its protein product is CASSISPSGIDNEQFF. V is TRBV19 and J is TRBJ2-1; 7 nucleotides match TRBD2. In germline, CDR1 is LNHDA, CDR2 SQIVND (reference sequence). The CDR3 consists of 16 residues. With V trimmed by 3 bases and J by 5 bases, 10 bases remained unmatched.

This clone turned up a few times. This rearrangement joins TRBV7-2 to TRBJ1-1; D not resolved. V was clipped by 3 bases and J by 0 bases, with 8 bases between them. Germline CDR1 SGHTA, CDR2 FQGNSA. This CDR3 is built from 14 residues. Here the CDR3 DNA reads TGTGCCAGCAGCTTTGTGACACTGAACACTGAAGCTTTCTTT. Protein product: CASSFVTLNTEAFF.

As regards this clone: Here the CDR3 omits its conserved ending phenylalanine or tryptophan, so a read error is the likely source. The rearrangement joins TRBV25-1 to TRBJ1-5; D unresolved. The CDR3 contains 12 residues. CDR1 is MGHDK and CDR2 is SYGVNS in the germline V gene. Trimming removed 0 bases from V and 5 bases from J, with 2 bases in between. CDR3 residues: CASSEYYQPQHL. The CDR3 DNA reads as TGTGCCAGCAGTGAATACTATCAGCCCCAGCATCTT.

This sequence joins TRBV4-1 and TRBJ2-2; D perhaps matches TRBD2 (7 bases). The CDR3 length is 15 residues. V lost 1 base to trimming and J lost 6 bases, with 12 bases between them. Germline V lookup: CDR1 MGHRA, CDR2 YSYEKL. The CDR3 loop is CASSQGGGASGELFF. In nucleotides, the CDR3 is TGCGCCAGCAGCCAAGGAGGGGGGGCGTCCGGGGAGCTGTTTTTT.